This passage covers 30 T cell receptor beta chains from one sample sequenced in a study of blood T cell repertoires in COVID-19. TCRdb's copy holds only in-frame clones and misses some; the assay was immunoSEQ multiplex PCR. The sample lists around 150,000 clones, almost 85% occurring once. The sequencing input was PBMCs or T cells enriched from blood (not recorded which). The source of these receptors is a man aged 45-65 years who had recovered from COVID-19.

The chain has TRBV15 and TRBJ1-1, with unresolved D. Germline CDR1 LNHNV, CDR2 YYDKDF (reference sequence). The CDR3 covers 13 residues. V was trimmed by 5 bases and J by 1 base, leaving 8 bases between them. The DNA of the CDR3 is TGTGCCACCAGCCGACAAAGGAACACTGAAGCTTTCTTT. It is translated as CATSRQRNTEAFF. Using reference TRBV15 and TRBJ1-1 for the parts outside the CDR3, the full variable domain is DAMVIQNPRYQVTQFGKPVTLSCSQTLNHNVMYWYQQKSSQAPKLLFHYYDKDFNNEADTPDNFQSRRPNTSFCFLDIRSPGLGDTAMYLCATSRQRNTEAFFGQGTRLTVV.

The CDR3 DNA reads as TGTGCCAGCAGTTACTCACTAGCGGGAGTTCGGTTGTCCTACGAGCAGTACTTC. Protein: CASSYSLAGVRLSYEQYF. The V call is TRBV6-2 or TRBV6-3, the J call TRBJ2-7; TRBD2 matches at 11 bases. The CDR3 is made up of 18 amino acids. Germline V CDR1 and CDR2: MNHEY, SVGEGT. The trim removed 0 bases at V and 1 base at J, leaving 8 bases unmatched.

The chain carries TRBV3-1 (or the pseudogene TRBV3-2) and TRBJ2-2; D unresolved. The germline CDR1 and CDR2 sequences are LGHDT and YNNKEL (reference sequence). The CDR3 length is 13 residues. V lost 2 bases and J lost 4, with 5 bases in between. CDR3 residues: CASSQQRTGELFF. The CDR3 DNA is TGTGCCAGCAGCCAACAGCGCACCGGGGAGCTGTTTTTT.

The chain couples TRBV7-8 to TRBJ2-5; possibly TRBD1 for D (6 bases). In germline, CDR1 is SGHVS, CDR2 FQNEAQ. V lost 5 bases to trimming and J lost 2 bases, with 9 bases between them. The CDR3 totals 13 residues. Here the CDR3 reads CASSQQGQETQYF. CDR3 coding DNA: TGTGCCAGCAGCCAGCAGGGGCAAGAGACCCAGTACTTC. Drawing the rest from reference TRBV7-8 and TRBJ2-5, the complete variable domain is GAGVSQSPRYKVAKRGQDVALRCDPISGHVSLFWYQQALGQGPEFLTYFQNEAQLDKSGLPSDRFFAERPEGSVSTLKIQRTQQEDSAVYLCASSQQGQETQYFGPGTRLLVL.

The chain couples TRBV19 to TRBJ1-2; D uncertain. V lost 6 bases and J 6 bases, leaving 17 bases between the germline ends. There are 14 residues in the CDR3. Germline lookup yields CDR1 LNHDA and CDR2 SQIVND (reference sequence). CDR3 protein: CASRRVPDSDGYTF. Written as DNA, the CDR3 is TGTGCCAGTAGAAGAGTCCCGGATAGCGATGGCTACACCTTC.

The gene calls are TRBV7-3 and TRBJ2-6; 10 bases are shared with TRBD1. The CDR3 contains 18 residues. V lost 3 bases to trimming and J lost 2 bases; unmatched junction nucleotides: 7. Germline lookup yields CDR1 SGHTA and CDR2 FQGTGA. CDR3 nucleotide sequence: TGTGCCAGCAGCTTCACGACAGGGGGCATCACTGGGGCCAACGTCCTGACTTTC. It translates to CASSFTTGGITGANVLTF.

This CDR3 reads CASSPQRNYGYTF. The CDR3 DNA sequence: TGTGCCAGCAGTCCCCAGCGTAACTATGGCTACACCTTC. The chain carries TRBV12-3 or TRBV12-4 and TRBJ1-2; no reliable D call. This CDR3 is built from 13 residues. Trimming stripped 5 bases from V and 1 base from J, with 8 bases between.

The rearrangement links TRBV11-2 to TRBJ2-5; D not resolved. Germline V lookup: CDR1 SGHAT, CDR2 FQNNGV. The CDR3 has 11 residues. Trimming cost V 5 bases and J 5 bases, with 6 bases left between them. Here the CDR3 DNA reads TGTGCCAGCAGCCCTAAGGAGACCCAGTACTTC. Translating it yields CASSPKETQYF.

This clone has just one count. CDR3 sequence (DNA): TGTGCCAGCAGCCAGTTGACAGGGGAGACCTACGAGCAGTACTTC. Amino acid sequence: CASSQLTGETYEQYF. The chain recombines TRBV3-1 (or the pseudogene TRBV3-2) with TRBJ2-7; 8 bases align to TRBD1. Germline CDR1 and CDR2: LGHDT and YNNKEL (reference sequence). This CDR3 contains 15 residues. The trim removed 3 bases at V and 2 bases at J, leaving 6 bases unmatched.

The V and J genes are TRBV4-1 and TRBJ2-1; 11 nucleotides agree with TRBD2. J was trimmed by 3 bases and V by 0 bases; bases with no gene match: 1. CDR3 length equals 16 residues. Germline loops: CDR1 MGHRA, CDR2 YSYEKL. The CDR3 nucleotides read TGCGCCAGCAGCCAAGAACTAGCGGGAGTCTACAATGAGCAGTTCTTC. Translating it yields CASSQELAGVYNEQFF.

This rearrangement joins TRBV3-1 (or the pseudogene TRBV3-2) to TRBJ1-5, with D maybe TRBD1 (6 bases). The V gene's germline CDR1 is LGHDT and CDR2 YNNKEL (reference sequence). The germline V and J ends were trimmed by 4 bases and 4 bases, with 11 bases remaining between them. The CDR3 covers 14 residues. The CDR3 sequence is CASSLTGPNQPQHF. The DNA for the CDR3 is TGTGCCAGCAGCCTGACAGGACCTAATCAGCCCCAGCATTTT.

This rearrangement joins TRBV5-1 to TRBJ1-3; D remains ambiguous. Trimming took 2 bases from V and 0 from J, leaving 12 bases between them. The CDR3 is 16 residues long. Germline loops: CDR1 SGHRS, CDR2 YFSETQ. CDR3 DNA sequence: TGCGCCAGCAGCTTTAACGGGGTGAACTCTGGAAACACCATATATTTT. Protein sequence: CASSFNGVNSGNTIYF.

The CDR3 loop is CASRPTTSGTNEKLFF. CDR3 in DNA: TGTGCCAGCAGGCCCACCACTTCGGGAACTAATGAAAAACTGTTTTTT. The genes are TRBV6-6 and TRBJ1-4; D gene ambiguous. Germline loops: CDR1 MNHNY, CDR2 SVGAGI (reference sequence). Trimming took 6 bases from V and 1 from J, leaving 15 bases between them. This CDR3 spans 16 amino acids.

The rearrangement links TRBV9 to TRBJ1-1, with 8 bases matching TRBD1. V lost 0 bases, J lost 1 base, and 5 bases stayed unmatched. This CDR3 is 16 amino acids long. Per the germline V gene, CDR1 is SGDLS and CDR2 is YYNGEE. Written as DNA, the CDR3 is TGTGCCAGCAGCGTAGGGGCAGGGGGCTCGAACACTGAAGCTTTCTTT. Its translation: CASSVGAGGSNTEAFF. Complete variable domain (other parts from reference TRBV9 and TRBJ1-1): DSGVTQTPKHLITATGQRVTLRCSPRSGDLSVYWYQQSLDQGLQFLIQYYNGEERAKGNILERFSAQQFPDLHSELNLSSLELGDSALYFCASSVGAGGSNTEAFFGQGTRLTVV.

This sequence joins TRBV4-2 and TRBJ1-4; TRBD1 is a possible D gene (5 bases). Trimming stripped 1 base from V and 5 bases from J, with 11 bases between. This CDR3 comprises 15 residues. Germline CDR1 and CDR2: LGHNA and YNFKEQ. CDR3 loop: CASSQAMGLNEKLFF. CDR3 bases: TGTGCCAGCAGCCAAGCTATGGGACTCAATGAAAAACTGTTTTTT.

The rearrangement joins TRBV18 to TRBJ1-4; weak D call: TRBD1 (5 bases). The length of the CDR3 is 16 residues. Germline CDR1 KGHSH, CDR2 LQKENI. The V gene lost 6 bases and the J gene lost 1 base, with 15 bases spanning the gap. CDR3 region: CASSPGHIRTNEKLFF. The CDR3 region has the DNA TGTGCCAGCTCCCCTGGACATATTCGAACTAATGAAAAACTGTTTTTT.

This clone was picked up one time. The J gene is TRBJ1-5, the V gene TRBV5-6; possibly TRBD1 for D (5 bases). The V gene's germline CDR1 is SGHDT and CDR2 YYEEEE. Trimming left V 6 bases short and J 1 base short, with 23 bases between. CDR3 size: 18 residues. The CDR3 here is CASTNRLTSGGSNQPQHF. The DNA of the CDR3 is TGTGCCAGCACCAATCGGCTTACCTCGGGGGGAAGCAATCAGCCCCAGCATTTT.

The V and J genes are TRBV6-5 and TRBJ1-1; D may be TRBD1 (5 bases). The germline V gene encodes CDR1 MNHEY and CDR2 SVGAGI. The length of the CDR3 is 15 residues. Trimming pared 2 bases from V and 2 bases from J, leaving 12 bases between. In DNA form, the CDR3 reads TGTGCCAGCAGTTACAGGGGTTCGGTTAACACTGAAGCTTTCTTT. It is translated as CASSYRGSVNTEAFF.

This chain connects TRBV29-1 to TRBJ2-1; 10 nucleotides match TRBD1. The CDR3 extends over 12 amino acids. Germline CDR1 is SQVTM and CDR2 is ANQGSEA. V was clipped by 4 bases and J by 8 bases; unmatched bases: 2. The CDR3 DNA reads TGCAGCGTTGGGGACAGGGGATATGAGCAGTTCTTC. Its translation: CSVGDRGYEQFF.

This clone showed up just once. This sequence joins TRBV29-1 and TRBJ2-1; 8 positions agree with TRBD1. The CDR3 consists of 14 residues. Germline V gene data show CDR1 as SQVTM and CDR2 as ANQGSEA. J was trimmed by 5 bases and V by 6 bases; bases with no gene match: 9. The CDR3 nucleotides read TGCAGCGTCGACGGGGACAGGAACAACAATGAGCAGTTCTTC. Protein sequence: CSVDGDRNNNEQFF.

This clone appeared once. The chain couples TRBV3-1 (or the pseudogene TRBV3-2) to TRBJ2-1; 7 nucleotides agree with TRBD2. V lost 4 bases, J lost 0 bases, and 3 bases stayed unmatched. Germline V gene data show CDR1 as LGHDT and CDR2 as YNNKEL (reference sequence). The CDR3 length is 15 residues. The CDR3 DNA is TGTGCCAGCAGCCCTTGGACTAGCTCCTACAATGAGCAGTTCTTC. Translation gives CASSPWTSSYNEQFF.

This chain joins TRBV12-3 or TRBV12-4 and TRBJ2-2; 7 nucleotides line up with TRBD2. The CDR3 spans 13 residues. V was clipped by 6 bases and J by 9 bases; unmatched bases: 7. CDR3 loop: CASRPGLERELFF. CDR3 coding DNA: TGTGCCAGCAGACCAGGACTAGAGAGGGAGCTGTTTTTT.

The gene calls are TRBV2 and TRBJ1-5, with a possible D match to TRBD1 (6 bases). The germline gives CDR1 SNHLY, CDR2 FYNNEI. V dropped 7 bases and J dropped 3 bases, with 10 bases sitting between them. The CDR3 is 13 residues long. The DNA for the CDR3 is TGTGCCAGCAACAGGGACAACAATCAGCCCCAGCATTTT. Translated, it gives CASNRDNNQPQHF. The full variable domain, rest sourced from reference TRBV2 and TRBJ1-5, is EPEVTQTPSHQVTQMGQEVILRCVPISNHLYFYWYRQILGQKVEFLVSFYNNEISEKSEIFDDQFSVERPDGSNFTLKIRSTKLEDSAMYFCASNRDNNQPQHFGDGTRLSIL.

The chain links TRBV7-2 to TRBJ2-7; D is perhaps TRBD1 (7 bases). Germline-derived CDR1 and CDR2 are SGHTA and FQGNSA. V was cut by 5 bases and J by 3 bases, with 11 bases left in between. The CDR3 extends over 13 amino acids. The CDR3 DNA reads TGTGCCAGCAGCCAGGGGGGTCACTACGAGCAGTACTTC. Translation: CASSQGGHYEQYF.

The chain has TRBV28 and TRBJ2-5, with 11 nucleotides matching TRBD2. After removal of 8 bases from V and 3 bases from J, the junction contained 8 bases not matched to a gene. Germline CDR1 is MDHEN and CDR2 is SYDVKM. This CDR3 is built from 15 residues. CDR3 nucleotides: TGTGCCAGCTCTACCCCGGGACTAGCGGAAGAGACCCAGTACTTC. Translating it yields CASSTPGLAEETQYF.

CDR3 DNA sequence: TGCGCCAGCAGTGAGTTTCCGAAACCGAGACTAGCTCACAGTGAGCAGTTCTTC. This translates into CASSEFPKPRLAHSEQFF. V gene TRBV10-1 combines with J gene TRBJ2-1, with TRBD2 identical over 7 bases. The CDR3 sequence is 18 residues long. The germline V gene encodes CDR1 WNHNN and CDR2 SYGVQD (reference sequence). V gave up 1 base and J gave up 9 bases; unmatched junction bases: 18.

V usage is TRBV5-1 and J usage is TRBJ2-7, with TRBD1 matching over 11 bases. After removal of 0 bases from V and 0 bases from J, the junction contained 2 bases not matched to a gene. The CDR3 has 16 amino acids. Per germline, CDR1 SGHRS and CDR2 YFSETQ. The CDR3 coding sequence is TGCGCCAGCAGCTTGGATGGGACAGGGGGCTCCTACGAGCAGTACTTC. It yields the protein CASSLDGTGGSYEQYF.

The CDR3 DNA reads as TGTGCCAGTAGTCCCGGTCATGCGGTTGGCCAGGGCGGCTACACCTTC. It codes for CASSPGHAVGQGGYTF. The chain uses TRBV19 and TRBJ1-2; D perhaps matches TRBD1 (5 bases). V lost 5 bases and J lost 8, with 24 bases in between. The V gene's germline CDR1 is LNHDA and CDR2 SQIVND (reference sequence). This CDR3 has 16 amino acids.

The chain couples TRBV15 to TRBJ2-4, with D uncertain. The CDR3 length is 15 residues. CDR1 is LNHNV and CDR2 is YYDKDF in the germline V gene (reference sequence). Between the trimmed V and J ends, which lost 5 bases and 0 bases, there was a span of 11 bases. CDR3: CATSPRSEAKNIQYF. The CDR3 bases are TGTGCCACCAGCCCTAGAAGTGAAGCCAAAAACATTCAGTACTTC. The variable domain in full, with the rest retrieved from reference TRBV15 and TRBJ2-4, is DAMVIQNPRYQVTQFGKPVTLSCSQTLNHNVMYWYQQKSSQAPKLLFHYYDKDFNNEADTPDNFQSRRPNTSFCFLDIRSPGLGDTAMYLCATSPRSEAKNIQYFGAGTRLSVL.

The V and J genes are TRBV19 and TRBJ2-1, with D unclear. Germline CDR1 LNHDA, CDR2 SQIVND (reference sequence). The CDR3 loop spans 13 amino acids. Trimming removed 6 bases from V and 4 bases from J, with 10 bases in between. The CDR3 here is CASSVLTYNEQFF. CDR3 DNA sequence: TGTGCCAGTAGCGTCTTGACTTACAATGAGCAGTTCTTC.